This T cell receptor beta chain was captured in a study of OX40 agonist ivuxolimab in advanced cancers. This clone has only one observation. The CDR3 covers 13 residues. V dropped 5 bases and J dropped 7; count of bases not matched to a gene: 5. Germline V CDR1 and CDR2: KGHSH, LQKENI. This table comes from immunoSEQ multiplex PCR, and its TCRdb copy is limited to in-frame clones, with some not included. The sample comprises more than 90,000 clones, about 79% of which are singletons, and roughly 1.5% rests with the top ten. V usage is TRBV18 and J usage is TRBJ2-1, with 7 bases identical to TRBD2. Sequenced here: CD4+ or CD8+ T cells sorted from blood, sampled in a trial of the OX40 agonist ivuxolimab. The source of this sequence is an adult with an advanced solid tumor such as melanoma, head and neck, liver or kidney cancer. CDR3 loop: CASSWRETNEQFF. The DNA of the CDR3 is TGTGCCAGCTCATGGCGGGAGACGAATGAGCAGTTCTTC.